What follows are 3 T cell receptor beta chains derived from one specimen sequenced in a study of blood T cell repertoires in COVID-19 (dated by TCRdb to about 2020). The library was generated by the immunoSEQ multiplex PCR assay. The source is immuneACCESS, and TCRdb retained only in-frame sequences with V and J called. Part of the clones is not carried over; for the studies checked, unresolved V genes explain less than half of this, and the remainder is unexplained. The sample contains fewer than 40,000 clones, more than 85% of them found a single time. The top ten constitute about 25% of the sample. Material: peripheral blood. The source of these receptors is an elderly woman with active or convalescent COVID-19.

This chain joins TRBV6-5 and TRBJ1-6, with 7 bases matching TRBD1. CDR1 and CDR2 from the germline V gene are MNHEY and SVGAGI. V dropped 6 bases and J dropped 7; count of bases not matched to a gene: 9. There are 15 residues in the CDR3. Here the CDR3 DNA reads TGTGCCAGCAGCCTCCCGGGACAGATCAATTCACCCCTCCACTTT. This translates into CASSLPGQINSPLHF.

The chain employs TRBV5-1 and TRBJ1-6; the D gene is possibly TRBD1 (5 bases). Germline V lookup: CDR1 SGHRS, CDR2 YFSETQ. Trimming took off 1 base at V and 10 bases at J, with 30 bases between the two ends. The CDR3 has 20 amino acids. CDR3 loop: CASSLKGMVGRGIKKSPLHF. CDR3 bases: TGCGCCAGCAGCTTGAAGGGGATGGTGGGTAGGGGAATTAAGAAGTCACCCCTCCACTTT. Combining the CDR3 with reference TRBV5-1 and TRBJ1-6 gives the whole variable domain KAGVTQTPRYLIKTRGQQVTLSCSPISGHRSVSWYQQTPGQGLQFLFEYFSETQRNKGNFPGRFSGRQFSNSRSEMNVSTLELGDSALYLCASSLKGMVGRGIKKSPLHFGNGTRLTVT.

The gene calls are TRBV10-3 and TRBJ1-6; perhaps TRBD1 as D (5 bases). The CDR3 has 14 residues. Per germline, CDR1 ENHRY and CDR2 SYGVKD. With 4 bases removed from V and 8 bases from J, the gap between germline ends came to 12 bases. The CDR3 DNA follows: TGTGCCATCAGTGCGGGGGGGGTGGATTCACCCCTCCACTTT. Protein product: CAISAGGVDSPLHF.